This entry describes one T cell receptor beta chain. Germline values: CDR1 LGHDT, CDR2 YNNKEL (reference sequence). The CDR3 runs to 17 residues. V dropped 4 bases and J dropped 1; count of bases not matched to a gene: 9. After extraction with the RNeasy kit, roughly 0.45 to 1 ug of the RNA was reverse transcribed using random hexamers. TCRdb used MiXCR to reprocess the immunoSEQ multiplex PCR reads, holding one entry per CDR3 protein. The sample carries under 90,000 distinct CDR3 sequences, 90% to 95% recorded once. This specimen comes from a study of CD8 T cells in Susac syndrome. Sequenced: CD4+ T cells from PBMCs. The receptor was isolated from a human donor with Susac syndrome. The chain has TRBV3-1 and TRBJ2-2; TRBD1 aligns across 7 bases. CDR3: CASSPPDRAGNTGELFF. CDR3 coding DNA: TGTGCCAGCAGCCCTCCCGACAGGGCGGGGAACACCGGGGAGCTGTTTTTT.